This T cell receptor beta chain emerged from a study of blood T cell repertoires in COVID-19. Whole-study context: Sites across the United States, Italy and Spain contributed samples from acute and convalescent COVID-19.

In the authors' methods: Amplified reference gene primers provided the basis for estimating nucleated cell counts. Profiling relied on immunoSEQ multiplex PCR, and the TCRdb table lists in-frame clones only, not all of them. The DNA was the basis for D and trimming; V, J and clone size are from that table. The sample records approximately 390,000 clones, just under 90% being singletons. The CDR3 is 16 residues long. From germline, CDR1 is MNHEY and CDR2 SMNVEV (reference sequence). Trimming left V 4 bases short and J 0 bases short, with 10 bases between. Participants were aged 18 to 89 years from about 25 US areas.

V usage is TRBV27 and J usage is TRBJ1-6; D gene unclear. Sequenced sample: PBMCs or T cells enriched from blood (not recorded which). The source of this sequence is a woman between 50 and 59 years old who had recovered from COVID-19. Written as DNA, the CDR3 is TGTGCCAGCAGTTATCACAGAAGCTCCTATAATTCACCCCTCCACTTT. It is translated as CASSYHRSSYNSPLHF.